This T cell receptor (beta chain) comes out of a study of vaccination and CD4 T cells after COVID-19. For the study at large: Samples after vaccination came a median approximately 70 days past dose two, ranging 14 to 241. Control cultures used a CEFX viral epitope pool, an HIV-1 Nef peptide pool, or no peptide.

The CDR3 is 13 residues long. Trimming cost V 1 base and J 3 bases, with 6 bases left between them. Germline CDR1 and CDR2: SGHNT and YENEEA. On this clonotype: Its antigen is currently unknown.

Sample treatment: roughly 10-day PBMC culture with coronavirus spike peptide pools or control peptides (ViraFEST assay). At days 3 and 7, half the medium was exchanged for fresh IL-2 medium. Sequencing of the DNA from cultured CD4+ T cells was carried out with the Oncomine TCR Beta short-read assay. Genomic DNA was taken out of cultured CD4+ T cells by extraction. TCRdb fed the PCR reads into MiXCR, producing one record per CDR3 protein. The data contain some 14,000 distinct CDR3 sequences, roughly 27% of them singletons. Sequenced input: cultured CD4+ T cells from blood. The sequence derives from a human donor with COVID-19. The V gene is TRBV11-3, the J gene TRBJ2-5; D ambiguous. The DNA of the CDR3 is TGTGCCAGCAGCTTAGGTCCGGAAGAGACCCAGTACTTC. Its translation is CASSLGPEETQYF.